Described below is a single TCR beta chain sequence and its context. The antigen is not known. This sample is part of a study of cytomegalovirus exposure and HLA in healthy donors. Points from the study as a whole: The study had only CMV serostatus as immune exposure information. The analysis excluded some indistinguishable V segments, including TRBV6-2 and TRBV6-3. In a later analysis, several top co-occurrence clusters appeared linked to parvovirus B19, influenza, CMV and Epstein-Barr virus.

Germline V lookup: CDR1 SGHTA, CDR2 FQGTGA. V lost 1 base, J lost 5 bases, and 14 bases lay in between. This CDR3 comprises 15 residues. With 60 Vbeta and 13 Jbeta primers, the PCR was carried out. Profiling relied on immunoSEQ multiplex PCR, and the TCRdb table lists in-frame clones only, not all of them. The table shows 200,000 or so clones, with 76% occurring only once. The sample consisted of PBMCs. The V gene is TRBV7-3, the J gene TRBJ2-5, with D hard to call. This receptor was identified in a man aged 18 to 30 in good health and CMV-seronegative. This CDR3 is CASSLNLLSRETQYF. The CDR3 nucleotides are TGTGCCAGCAGCTTAAATCTGCTGTCGCGGGAGACCCAGTACTTC.